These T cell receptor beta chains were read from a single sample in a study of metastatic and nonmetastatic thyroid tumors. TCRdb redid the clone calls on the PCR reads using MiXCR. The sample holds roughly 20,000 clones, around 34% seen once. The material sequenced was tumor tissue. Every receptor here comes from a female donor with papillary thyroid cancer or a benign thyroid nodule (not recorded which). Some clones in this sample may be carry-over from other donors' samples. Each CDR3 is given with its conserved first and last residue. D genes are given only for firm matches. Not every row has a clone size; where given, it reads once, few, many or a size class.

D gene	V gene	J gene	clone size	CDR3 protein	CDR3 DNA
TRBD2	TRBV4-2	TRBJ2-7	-	CASSQDGTSGTYEQYF	TGTGCCAGCAGCCAAGATGGGACTAGCGGTACCTACGAGCAGTACTTC
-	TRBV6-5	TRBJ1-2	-	CASSYVRIGGTYGYTF	TGTGCCAGCAGTTACGTCAGGATAGGGGGGACCTATGGCTACACCTTC
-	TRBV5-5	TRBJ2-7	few	CASSLVGKRVYEQYF	TGTGCCAGCAGCTTGGTTGGGAAAAGGGTCTACGAGCAGTACTTC
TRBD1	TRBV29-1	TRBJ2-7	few	CSVGTGAGEQYF	TGCAGCGTGGGGACAGGGGCGGGCGAGCAGTACTTC
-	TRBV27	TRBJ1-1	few	CASRETGNTEAFF	TGTGCCAGCAGAGAAACAGGGAACACTGAAGCTTTCTTT
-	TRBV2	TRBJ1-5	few	CASSESGVPLPQHF	TGTGCCAGCAGTGAAAGTGGGGTCCCTCTGCCCCAGCATTTT
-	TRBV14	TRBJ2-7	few	CASSLDVQGVYF	TGTGCCAGCAGCCTCGACGTTCAGGGTGTGTACTTC
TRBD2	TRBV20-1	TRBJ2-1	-	CSARRLAGNIYNEQFF	TGCAGTGCTAGGCGACTAGCGGGGAACATCTACAATGAGCAGTTCTTC
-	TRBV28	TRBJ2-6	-	CASSSQTARTYRASGANVLTF	TGTGCCAGCAGTTCCCAGACCGCTAGGACGTACAGGGCGTCTGGGGCCAACGTCCTGACTTTC
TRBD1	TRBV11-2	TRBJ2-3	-	CASSSGQGTDTQYF	TGTGCCAGCAGCTCAGGACAGGGGACAGATACGCAGTATTTT
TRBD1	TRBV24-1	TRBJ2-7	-	CATSDTGTGTEQYF	TGTGCCACCAGTGATACTGGGACAGGGACCGAGCAGTACTTC
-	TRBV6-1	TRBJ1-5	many	CASSEQVGGQPQHF	TGTGCCAGCAGTGAACAGGTCGGGGGTCAGCCCCAGCATTTT
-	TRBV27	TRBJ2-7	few	CASSLSKPYEQYF	TGTGCCAGCAGTTTATCGAAACCCTACGAGCAGTACTTC
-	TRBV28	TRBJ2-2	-	CASRRCFNTGELFF	TGTGCCAGCAGGCGGTGTTTTAACACCGGGGAGCTGTTTTTT
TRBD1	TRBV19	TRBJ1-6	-	CASPGDQGGF	TGTGCCAGCCCGGGGGATCAGGGGGGCTTT
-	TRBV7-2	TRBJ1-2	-	CASSQQRANYGYTF	TGTGCCAGCAGCCAACAGAGAGCTAACTATGGCTACACCTTC
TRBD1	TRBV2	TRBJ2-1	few	CASSGQGNEQFF	TGTGCCAGCAGCGGACAGGGCAATGAGCAGTTCTTC
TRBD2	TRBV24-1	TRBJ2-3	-	CATSDSGLAGGWFGTDTQYF	TGTGCCACCAGTGATTCTGGACTAGCGGGAGGATGGTTTGGGACAGATACGCAGTATTTT
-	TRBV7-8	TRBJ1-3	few	CASSPRGNTIYF	TGTGCCAGCAGCCCACGCGGAAACACCATATATTTT
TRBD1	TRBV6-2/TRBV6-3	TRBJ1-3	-	CASRYPGQGNGNTIYF	TGTGCCAGCAGATACCCGGGACAGGGGAATGGAAACACCATATATTTT
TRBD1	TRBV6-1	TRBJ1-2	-	CASSGDRGYGYTF	TGTGCCAGCAGTGGAGACAGGGGCTATGGCTACACCTTC
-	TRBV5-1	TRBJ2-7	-	CASSPGIFESYEQYF	TGCGCCAGCAGTCCAGGGATTTTCGAATCCTACGAGCAGTACTTC
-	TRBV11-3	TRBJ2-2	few	CASSFGLTTGELFF	TGTGCCAGCAGCTTTGGCCTAACTACCGGGGAGCTGTTTTTT
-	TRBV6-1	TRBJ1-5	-	CASSVSGGQPQHF	TGTGCCAGCAGTGTTTCGGGAGGTCAGCCCCAGCATTTT
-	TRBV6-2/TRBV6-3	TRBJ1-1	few	CASSYSWGTEAFF	TGTGCCAGCAGTTACTCGTGGGGTACTGAAGCTTTCTTT
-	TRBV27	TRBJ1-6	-	CASRRHSPANSPLHF	TGTGCCAGCAGGAGACACTCCCCGGCAAATTCACCCCTCCACTTT
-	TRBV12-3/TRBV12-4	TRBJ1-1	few	CASSLGPTNTEAFF	TGTGCCAGCAGTTTAGGGCCGACGAACACTGAAGCTTTCTTT
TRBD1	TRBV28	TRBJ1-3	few	CASSLWTGGSGNTIYF	TGTGCCAGCAGTCTTTGGACAGGGGGCTCTGGAAACACCATATATTTT
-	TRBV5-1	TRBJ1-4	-	CASSFTGRSTNEKLFF	TGCGCCAGCAGCTTTACCGGACGGTCAACTAATGAAAAACTGTTTTTT
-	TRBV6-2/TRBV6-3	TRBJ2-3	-	CASSKAGAPPGTQYF	TGTGCCAGCAGTAAGGCTGGAGCCCCCCCGGGGACGCAGTATTTT
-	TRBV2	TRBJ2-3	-	CASRKDQAGDTQYF	TGTGCCAGCAGAAAGGATCAGGCGGGGGATACGCAGTATTTT
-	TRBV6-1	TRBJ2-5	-	CASSGDNQETQYF	TGTGCCAGCAGTGGGGACAACCAAGAGACCCAGTACTTC
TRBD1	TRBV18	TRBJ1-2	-	CASSPLNRGGGYTF	TGTGCCAGCTCACCTTTGAACAGGGGTGGTGGCTACACCTTC
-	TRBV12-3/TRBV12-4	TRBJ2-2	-	CASSKRGVTGELFF	TGTGCCAGCAGTAAGAGGGGGGTCACCGGGGAGCTGTTTTTT
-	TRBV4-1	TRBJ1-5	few	CASSQWDSNQPQHF	TGCGCCAGCAGCCAATGGGATAGCAATCAGCCCCAGCATTTT
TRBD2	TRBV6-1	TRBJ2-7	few	CASSTIAGGPYEQYF	TGTGCCAGCAGTACCATAGCGGGAGGGCCATACGAGCAGTACTTC
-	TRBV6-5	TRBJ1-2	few	CASSYSRENYGYTF	TGTGCCAGCAGTTATAGTAGGGAAAACTATGGCTACACCTTC
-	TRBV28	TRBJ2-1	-	CASSLEEGLGYNEQFF	TGTGCCAGCAGTTTAGAGGAGGGGTTGGGATACAATGAGCAGTTCTTC
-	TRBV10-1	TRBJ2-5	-	CASIGVETQYF	TGCGCCAGCATAGGGGTGGAAACCCAGTACTTC